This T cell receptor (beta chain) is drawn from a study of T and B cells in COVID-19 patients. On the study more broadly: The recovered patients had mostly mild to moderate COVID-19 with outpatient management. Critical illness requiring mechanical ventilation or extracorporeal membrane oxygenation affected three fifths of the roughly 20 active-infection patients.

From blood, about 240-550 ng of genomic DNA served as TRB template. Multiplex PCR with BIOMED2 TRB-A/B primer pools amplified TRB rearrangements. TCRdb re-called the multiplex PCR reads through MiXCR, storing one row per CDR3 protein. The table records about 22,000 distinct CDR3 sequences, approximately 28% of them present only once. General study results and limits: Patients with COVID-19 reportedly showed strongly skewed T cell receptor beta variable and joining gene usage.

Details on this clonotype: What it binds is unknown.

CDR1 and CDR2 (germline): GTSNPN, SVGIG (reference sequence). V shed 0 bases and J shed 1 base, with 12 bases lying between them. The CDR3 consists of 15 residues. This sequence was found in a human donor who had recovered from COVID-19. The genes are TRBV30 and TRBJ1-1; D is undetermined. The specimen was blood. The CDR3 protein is CAWSVVGSENTEAFF. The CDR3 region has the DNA TGTGCCTGGAGTGTAGTGGGGTCAGAGAACACTGAAGCTTTCTTT.